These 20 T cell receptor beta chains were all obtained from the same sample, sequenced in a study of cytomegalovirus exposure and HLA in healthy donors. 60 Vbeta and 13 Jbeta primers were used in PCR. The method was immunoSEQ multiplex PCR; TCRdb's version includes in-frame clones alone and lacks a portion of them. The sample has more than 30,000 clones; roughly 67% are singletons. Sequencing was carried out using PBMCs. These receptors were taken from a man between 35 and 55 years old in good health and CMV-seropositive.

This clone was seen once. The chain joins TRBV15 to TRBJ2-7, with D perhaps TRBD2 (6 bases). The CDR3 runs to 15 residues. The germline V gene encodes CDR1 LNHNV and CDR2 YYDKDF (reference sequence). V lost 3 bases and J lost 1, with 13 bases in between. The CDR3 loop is CATSSQAEGSYEQYF. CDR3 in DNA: TGTGCCACCAGCAGCCAAGCGGAGGGTTCCTACGAGCAGTACTTC. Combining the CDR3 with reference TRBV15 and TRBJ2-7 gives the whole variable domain DAMVIQNPRYQVTQFGKPVTLSCSQTLNHNVMYWYQQKSSQAPKLLFHYYDKDFNNEADTPDNFQSRRPNTSFCFLDIRSPGLGDTAMYLCATSSQAEGSYEQYFGPGTRLTVT.

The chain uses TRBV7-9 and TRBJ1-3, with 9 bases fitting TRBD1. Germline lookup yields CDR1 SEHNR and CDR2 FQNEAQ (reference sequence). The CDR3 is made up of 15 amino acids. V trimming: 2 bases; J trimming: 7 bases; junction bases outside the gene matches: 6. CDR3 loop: CASSLSGQGRNTIYF. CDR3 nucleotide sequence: TGTGCCAGCAGCTTAAGCGGACAGGGGAGGAACACCATATATTTT.

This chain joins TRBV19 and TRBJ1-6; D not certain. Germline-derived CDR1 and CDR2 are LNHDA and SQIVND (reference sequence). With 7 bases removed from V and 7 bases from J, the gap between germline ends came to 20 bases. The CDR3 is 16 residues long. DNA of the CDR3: TGTGCCAGTACTCCCTACTCCCAATATCGGAATTCACCCCTCCACTTT. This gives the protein CASTPYSQYRNSPLHF. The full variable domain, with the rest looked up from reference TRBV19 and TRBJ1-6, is DGGITQSPKYLFRKEGQNVTLSCEQNLNHDAMYWYRQDPGQGLRLIYYSQIVNDFQKGDIAEGYSVSREKKESFPLTVTSAQKNPTAFYLCASTPYSQYRNSPLHFGNGTRLTVT.

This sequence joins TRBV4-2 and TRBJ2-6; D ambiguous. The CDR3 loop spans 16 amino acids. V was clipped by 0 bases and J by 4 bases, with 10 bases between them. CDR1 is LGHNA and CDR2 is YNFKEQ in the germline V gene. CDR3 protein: CASSQEYVLGANVLTF. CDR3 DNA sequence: TGTGCCAGCAGCCAAGAATATGTCCTAGGGGCCAACGTCCTGACTTTC.

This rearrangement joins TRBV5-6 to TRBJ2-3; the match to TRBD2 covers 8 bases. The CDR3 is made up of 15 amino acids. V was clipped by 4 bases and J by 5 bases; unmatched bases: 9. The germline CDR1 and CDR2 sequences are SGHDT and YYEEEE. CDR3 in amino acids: CASSPLGRGGDTQYF. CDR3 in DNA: TGTGCCAGCAGCCCTTTAGGACGGGGGGGAGATACGCAGTATTTT. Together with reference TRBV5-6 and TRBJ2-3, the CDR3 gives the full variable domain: DAGVTQSPTHLIKTRGQQVTLRCSPKSGHDTVSWYQQALGQGPQFIFQYYEEEERQRGNFPDRFSGHQFPNYSSELNVNALLLGDSALYLCASSPLGRGGDTQYFGPGTRLTVL.

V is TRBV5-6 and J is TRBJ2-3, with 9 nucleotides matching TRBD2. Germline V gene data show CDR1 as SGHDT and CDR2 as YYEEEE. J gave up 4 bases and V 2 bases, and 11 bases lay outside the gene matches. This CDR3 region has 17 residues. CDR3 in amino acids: CASSFPGLAQLADTQYF. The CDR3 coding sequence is TGTGCCAGCAGCTTTCCGGGACTAGCCCAACTCGCAGATACGCAGTATTTT.

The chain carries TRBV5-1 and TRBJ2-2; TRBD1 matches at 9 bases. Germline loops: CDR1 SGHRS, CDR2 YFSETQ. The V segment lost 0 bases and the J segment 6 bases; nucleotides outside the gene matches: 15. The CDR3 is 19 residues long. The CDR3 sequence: CASSLVPGTGSIRPGELFF. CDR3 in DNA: TGCGCCAGCAGCTTGGTGCCCGGGACAGGGTCGATTCGTCCCGGGGAGCTGTTTTTT.

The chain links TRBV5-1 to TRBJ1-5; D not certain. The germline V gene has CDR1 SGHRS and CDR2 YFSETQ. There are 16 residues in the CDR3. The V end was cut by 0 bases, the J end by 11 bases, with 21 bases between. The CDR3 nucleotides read TGCGCCAGCAGCTTGGGAGGTGAGGGTGAGGATACGGCCCAGCATTTT. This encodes CASSLGGEGEDTAQHF.

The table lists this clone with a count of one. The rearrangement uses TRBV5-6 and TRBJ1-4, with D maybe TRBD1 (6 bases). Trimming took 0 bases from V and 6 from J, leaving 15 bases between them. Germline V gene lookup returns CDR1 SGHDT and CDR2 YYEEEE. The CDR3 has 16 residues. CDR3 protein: CASSLGWGGLDEKLFF. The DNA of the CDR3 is TGTGCCAGCAGCTTGGGCTGGGGGGGCCTGGATGAAAAACTGTTTTTT.

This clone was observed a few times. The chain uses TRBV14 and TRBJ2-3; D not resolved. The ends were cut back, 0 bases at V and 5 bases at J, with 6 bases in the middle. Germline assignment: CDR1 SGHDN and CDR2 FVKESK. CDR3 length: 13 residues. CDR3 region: CASSQDLRDTQYF. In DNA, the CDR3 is TGTGCCAGCAGCCAAGATCTTAGAGATACGCAGTATTTT.

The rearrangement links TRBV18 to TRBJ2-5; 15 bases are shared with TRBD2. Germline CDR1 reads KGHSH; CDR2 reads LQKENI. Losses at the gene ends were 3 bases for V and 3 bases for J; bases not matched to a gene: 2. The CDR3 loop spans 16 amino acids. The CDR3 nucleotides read TGTGCCAGCTCACCCCGGACTAGCGGGGGGGAAGAGACCCAGTACTTC. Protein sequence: CASSPRTSGGEETQYF. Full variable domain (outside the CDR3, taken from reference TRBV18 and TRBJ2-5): NAGVMQNPRHLVRRRGQEARLRCSPMKGHSHVYWYRQLPEEGLKFMVYLQKENIIDESGMPKERFSAEFPKEGPSILRIQQVVRGDSAAYFCASSPRTSGGEETQYFGPGTRLLVL.

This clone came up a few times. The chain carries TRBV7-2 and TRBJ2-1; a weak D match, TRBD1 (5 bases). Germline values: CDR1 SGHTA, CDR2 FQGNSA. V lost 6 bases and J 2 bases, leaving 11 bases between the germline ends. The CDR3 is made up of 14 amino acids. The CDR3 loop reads CASSLQVTYNEQFF. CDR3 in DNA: TGTGCCAGCAGTTTACAGGTGACCTACAATGAGCAGTTCTTC.

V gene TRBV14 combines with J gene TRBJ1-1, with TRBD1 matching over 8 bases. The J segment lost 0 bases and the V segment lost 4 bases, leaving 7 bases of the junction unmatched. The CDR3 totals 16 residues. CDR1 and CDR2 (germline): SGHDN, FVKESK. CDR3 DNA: TGTGCCAGCAGCCTTCGGACAGGGACAATGAACACTGAAGCTTTCTTT. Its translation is CASSLRTGTMNTEAFF.

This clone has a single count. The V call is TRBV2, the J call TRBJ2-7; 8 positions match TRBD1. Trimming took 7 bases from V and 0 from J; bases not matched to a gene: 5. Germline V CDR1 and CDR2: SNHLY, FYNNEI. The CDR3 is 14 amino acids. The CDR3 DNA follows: TGTGCCAGCAAGGGGACAGGAGCCTCCTACGAGCAGTACTTC. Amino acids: CASKGTGASYEQYF.

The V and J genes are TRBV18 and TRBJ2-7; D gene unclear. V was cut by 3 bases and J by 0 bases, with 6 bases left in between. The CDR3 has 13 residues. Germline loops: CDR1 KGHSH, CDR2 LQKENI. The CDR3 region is CASSPFSSYEQYF. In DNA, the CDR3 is TGTGCCAGCTCACCTTTCAGCTCCTACGAGCAGTACTTC.

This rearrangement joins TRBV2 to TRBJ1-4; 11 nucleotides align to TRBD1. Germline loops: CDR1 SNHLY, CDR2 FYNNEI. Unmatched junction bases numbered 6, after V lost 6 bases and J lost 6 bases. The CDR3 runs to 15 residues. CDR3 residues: CASSETDRGHEKLFF. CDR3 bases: TGTGCCAGCAGCGAGACGGACAGGGGGCATGAAAAACTGTTTTTT.

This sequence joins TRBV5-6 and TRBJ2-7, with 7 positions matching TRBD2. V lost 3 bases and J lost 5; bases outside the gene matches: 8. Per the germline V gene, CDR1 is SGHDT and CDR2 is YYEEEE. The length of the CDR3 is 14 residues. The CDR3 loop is CASSSLGEGHEQYF. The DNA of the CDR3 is TGTGCCAGCAGCTCACTAGGGGAGGGTCACGAGCAGTACTTC.

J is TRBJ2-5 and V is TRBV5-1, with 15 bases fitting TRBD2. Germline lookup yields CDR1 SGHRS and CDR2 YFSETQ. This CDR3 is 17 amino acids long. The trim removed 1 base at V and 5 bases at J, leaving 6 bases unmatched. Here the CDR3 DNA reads TGCGCCAGCAGCTTGTCTGGACTAGCGGGGGGGCGGGAGACCCAGTACTTC. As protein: CASSLSGLAGGRETQYF.

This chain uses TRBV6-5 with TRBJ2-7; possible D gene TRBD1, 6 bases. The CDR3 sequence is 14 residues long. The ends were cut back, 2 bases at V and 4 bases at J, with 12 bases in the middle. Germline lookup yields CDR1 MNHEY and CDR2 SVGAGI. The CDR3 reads CASSYGTTGYEQYF. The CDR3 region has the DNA TGTGCCAGCAGTTACGGGACAACAGGGTACGAGCAGTACTTC.

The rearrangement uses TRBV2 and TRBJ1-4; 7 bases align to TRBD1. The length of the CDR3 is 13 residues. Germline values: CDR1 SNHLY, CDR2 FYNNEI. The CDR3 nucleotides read TGTACCATTACGACAGGGTTTAATGAAAAACTGTTTTTT. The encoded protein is CTITTGFNEKLFF.